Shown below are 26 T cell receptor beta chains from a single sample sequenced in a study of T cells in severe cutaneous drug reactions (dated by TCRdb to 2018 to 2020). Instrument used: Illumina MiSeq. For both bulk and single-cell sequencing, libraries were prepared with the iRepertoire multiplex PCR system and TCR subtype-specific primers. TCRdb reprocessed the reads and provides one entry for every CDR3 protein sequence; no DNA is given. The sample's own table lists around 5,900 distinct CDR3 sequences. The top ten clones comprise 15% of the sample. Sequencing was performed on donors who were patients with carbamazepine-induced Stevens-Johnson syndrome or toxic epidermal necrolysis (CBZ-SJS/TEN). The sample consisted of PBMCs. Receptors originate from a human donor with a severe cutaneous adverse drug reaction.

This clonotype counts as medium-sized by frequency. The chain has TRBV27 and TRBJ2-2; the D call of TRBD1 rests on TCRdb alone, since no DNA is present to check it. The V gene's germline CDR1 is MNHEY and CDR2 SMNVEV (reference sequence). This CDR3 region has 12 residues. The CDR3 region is CASSHGQGGLFF.

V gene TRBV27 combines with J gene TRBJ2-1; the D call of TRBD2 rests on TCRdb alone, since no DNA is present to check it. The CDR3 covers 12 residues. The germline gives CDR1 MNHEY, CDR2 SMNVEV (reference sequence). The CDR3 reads CASFSLYNEQFF.

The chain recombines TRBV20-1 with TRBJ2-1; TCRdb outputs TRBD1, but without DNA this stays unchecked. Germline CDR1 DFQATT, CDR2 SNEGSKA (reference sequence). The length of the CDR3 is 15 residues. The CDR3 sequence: CSAQPDRGAGNEQFF.

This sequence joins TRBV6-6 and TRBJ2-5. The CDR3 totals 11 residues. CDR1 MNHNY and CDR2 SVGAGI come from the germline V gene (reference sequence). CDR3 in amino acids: CASSYGETQYF.

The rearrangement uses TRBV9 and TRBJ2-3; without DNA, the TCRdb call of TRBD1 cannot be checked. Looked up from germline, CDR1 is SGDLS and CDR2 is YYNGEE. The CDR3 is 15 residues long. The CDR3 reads CASSVEPGNSDTQYF.

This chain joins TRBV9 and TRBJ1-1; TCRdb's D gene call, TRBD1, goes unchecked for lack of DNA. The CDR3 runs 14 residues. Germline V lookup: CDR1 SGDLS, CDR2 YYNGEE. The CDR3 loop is CASSPGGQNTEAFF.

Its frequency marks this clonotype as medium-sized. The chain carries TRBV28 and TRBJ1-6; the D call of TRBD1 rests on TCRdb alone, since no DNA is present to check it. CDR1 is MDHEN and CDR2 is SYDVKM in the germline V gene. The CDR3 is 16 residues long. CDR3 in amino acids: CASSLDQQGSSSPLHF.

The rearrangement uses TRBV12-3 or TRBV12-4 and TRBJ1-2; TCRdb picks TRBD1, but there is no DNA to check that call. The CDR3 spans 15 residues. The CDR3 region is CASSSQGRIVYGYTF.

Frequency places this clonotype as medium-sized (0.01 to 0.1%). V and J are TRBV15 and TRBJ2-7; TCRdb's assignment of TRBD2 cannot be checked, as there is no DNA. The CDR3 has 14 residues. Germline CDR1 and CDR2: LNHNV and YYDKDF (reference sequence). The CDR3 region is CATSRERAGLEQYF. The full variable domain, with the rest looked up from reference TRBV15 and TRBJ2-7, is DAMVIQNPRYQVTQFGKPVTLSCSQTLNHNVMYWYQQKSSQAPKLLFHYYDKDFNNEADTPDNFQSRRPNTSFCFLDIRSPGLGDTAMYLCATSRERAGLEQYFGPGTRLTVT.

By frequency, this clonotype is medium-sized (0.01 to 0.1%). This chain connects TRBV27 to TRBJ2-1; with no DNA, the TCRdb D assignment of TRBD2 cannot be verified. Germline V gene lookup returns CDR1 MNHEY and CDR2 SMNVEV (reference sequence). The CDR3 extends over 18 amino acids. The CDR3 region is CASISDPTSGRPYNEQFF.

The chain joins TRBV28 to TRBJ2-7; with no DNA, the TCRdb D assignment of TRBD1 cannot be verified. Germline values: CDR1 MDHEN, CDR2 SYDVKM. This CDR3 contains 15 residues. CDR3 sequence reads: CASSSPGTGTYEQYF.

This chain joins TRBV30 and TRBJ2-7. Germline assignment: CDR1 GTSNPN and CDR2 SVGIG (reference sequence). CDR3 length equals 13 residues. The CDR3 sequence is CAWSVNSIYEQYF.

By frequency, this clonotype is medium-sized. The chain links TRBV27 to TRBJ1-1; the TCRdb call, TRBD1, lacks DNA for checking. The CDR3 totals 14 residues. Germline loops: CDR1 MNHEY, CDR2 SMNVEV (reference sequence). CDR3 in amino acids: CASSLGGRYTEAFF.

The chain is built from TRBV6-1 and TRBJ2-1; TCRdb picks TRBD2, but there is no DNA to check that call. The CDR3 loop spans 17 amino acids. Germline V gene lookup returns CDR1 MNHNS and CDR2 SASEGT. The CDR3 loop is CASRYEEGLLLYNEQFF.

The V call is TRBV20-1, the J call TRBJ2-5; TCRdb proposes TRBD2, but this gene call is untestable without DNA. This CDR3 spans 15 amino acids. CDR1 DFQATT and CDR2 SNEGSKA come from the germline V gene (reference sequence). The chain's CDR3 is CSASPPSGRRETQYF.

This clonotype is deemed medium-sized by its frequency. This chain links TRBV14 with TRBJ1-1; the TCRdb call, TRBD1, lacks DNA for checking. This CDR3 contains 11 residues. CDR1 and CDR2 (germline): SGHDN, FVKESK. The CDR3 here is CASAPGVEAFF.

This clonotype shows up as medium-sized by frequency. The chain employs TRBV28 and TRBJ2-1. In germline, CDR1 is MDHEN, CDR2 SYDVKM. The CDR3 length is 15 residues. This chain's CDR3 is CASSLFSSSYNEQFF. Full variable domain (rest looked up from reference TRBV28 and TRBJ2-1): DVKVTQSSRYLVKRTGEKVFLECVQDMDHENMFWYRQDPGLGLRLIYFSYDVKMKEKGDIPEGYSVSREKKERFSLILESASTNQTSMYLCASSLFSSSYNEQFFGPGTRLTVL.

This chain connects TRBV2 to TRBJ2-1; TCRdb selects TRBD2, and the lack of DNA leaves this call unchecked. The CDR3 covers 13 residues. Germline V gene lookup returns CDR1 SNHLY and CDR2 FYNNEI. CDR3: CASISGPSNEQFF.

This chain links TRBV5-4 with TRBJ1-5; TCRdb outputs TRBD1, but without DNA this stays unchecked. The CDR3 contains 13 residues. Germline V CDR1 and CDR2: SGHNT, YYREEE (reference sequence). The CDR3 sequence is CASSRDSNQPQHF.

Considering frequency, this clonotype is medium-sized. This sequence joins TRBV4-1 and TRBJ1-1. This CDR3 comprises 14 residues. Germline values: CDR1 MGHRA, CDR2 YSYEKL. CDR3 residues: CASSRAKGSTEAFF.

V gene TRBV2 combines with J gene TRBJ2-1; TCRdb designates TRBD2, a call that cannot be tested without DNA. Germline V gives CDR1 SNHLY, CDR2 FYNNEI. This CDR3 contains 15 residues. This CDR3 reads CASRYTSGVYNEQFF.

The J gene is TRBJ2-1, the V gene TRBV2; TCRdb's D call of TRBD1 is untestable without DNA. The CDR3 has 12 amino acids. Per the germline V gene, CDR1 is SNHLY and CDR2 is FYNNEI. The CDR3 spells CASSGQGNEQFF.

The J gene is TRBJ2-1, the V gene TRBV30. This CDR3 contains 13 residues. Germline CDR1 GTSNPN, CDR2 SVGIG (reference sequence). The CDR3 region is CAWNHWNDNEQFF.

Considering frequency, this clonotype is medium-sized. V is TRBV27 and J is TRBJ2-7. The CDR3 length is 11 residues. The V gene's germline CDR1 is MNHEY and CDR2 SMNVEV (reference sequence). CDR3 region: CASSLGYEQYF.

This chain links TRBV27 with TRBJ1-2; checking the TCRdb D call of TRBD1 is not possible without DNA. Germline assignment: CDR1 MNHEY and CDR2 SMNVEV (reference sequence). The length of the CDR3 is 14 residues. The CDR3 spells CASSSRSPRGGYTF.

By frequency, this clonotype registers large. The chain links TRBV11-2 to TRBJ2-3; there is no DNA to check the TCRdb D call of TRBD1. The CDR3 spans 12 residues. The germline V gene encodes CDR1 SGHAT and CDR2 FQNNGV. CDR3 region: CTPTRVSDTQYF.